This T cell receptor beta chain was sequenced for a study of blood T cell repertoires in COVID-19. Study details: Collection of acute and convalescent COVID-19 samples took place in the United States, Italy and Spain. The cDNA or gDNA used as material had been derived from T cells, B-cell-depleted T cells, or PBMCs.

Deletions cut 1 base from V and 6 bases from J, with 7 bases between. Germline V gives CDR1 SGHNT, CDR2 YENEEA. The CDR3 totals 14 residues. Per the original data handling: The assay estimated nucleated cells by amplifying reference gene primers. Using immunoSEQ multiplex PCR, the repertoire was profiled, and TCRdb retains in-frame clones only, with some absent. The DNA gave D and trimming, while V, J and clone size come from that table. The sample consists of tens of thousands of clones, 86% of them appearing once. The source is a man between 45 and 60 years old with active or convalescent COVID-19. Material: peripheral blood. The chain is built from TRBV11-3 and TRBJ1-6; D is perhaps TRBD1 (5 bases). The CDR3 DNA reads TGTGCCAGCAGCTTAGGGGGCGGTAATTCACCCCTCCACTTT. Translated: CASSLGGGNSPLHF. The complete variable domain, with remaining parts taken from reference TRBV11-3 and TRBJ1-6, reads EAGVVQSPRYKIIEKKQPVAFWCNPISGHNTLYWYLQNLGQGPELLIRYENEEAVDDSQLPKDRFSAERLKGVDSTLKIQPAELGDSAVYLCASSLGGGNSPLHFGNGTRLTVT.